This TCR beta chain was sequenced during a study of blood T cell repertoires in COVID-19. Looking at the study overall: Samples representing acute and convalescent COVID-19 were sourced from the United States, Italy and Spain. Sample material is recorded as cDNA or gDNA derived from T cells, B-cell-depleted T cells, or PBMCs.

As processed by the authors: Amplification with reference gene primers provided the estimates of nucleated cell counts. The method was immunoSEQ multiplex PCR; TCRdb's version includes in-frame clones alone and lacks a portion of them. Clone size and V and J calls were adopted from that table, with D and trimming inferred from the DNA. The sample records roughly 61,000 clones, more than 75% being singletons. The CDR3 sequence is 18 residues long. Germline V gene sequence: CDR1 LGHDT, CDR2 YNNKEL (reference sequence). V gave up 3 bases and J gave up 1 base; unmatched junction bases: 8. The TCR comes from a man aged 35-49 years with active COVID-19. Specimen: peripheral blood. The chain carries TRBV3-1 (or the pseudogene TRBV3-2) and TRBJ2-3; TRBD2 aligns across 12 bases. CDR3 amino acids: CASSQPSGRAPGTDTQYF. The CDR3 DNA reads TGTGCCAGCAGCCAGCCTAGCGGGAGGGCTCCAGGCACAGATACGCAGTATTTT.